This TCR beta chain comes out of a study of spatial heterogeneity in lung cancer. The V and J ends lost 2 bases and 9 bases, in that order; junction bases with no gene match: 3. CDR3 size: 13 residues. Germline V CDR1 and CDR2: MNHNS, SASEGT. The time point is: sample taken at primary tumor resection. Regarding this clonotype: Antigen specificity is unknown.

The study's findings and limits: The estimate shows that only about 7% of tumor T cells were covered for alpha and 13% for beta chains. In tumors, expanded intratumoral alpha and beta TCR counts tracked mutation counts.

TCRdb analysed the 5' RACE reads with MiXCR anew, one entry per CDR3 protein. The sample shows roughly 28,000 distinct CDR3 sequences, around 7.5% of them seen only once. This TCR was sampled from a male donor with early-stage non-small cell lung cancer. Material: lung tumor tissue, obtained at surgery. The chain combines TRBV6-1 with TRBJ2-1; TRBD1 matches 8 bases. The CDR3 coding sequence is TGTGCCAGCAGTGAACAGGGGGCGGGTGAGCAGTTCTTC. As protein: CASSEQGAGEQFF.